This T cell receptor (beta chain) comes out of a study of naive and memory T cell subsets. Two oligonucleotides, mixed equimolar, formed the beta constant-region primer covering TRBC1 and TRBC2. TCRdb ran MiXCR on the UMI-ligation and nested PCR reads and lists one entry per CDR3 protein. This table holds 100,000 or so distinct CDR3 sequences, 5.5% to 8.5% found once. This clonotype appeared many times. Its specificity is not known. Study results and caveats: Expression changes during T cell differentiation may affect RNA-based TCR counts.

After the first PCR, alpha and beta chain libraries were processed separately. CMV status came from CD4+ IFNgamma after overnight CMV lysate stimulation. The CDR3 has 14 residues. Per germline, CDR1 SGHDN and CDR2 FVKESK. Trimming pared 3 bases from V and 0 bases from J, leaving 8 bases between. The clonotype was recovered from a human donor in good health. The V gene is TRBV14, the J gene TRBJ1-1; D ambiguous. Sample: central memory CD4+ T cells from blood. CDR3 amino acids: CASSHRQLNTEAFF. In DNA, the CDR3 is TGTGCCAGCAGCCATCGTCAGTTGAACACTGAAGCTTTCTTT.